The entry below gives a single T cell receptor beta chain sequence along with its context. The antigen it binds to is not known. No quality values exist for individual bases; no much larger clone is one base distant. At diagnosis, peripheral blood, uninvolved tumor-adjacent lung and tumor were collected and stored as a combination of fresh-frozen and FFPE material. For TCR repertoire profiling, the blood samples were analyzed as peripheral blood mononuclear cells. The germline V gene sets CDR1 to SGHTA and CDR2 to FQGNSA. The V end loses 1 base and the J end loses 0 bases, and a stretch of 10 bases separates them. The CDR3 runs 16 residues from the cysteine to the phenylalanine. The kept DNA is CDR3 alone, 48 bases in frame from the first base. TCR beta CDR3 regions were sequenced from DNA using the immunoSEQ Assay. The paper's processing steps were these. To compute T cell density, TCR beta template counts were normalized to usable DNA, which was estimated by amplifying housekeeping genes. Using the preseqR package, richness was estimated by extrapolating to 120,000 templates for tissue samples and 400,000 templates for PBMC samples. Clonality was defined by subtracting Pielou's evenness from one. To identify tissue-enriched TCRs, differential abundance testing was run on productive amino-acid clonotypes with a minimum total count of 5 and an alpha of 0.1. The Jaccard Index and the Morisita Overlap Index were used to measure how much the repertoires overlapped between compartments. GLIPH grouped TCR beta CDR3s together with public tetramer-defined viral CDR3s, and a viral motif had to include at least three viral sequences and show V-gene enrichment. TCRdb obtained this table from immuneACCESS and retained in-frame rearrangements with V and J assigned. These tables miss some clones; where compared with another copy, unresolved V genes account for less than half of the shortfall, and the remainder is unexplained. D and trimming come from the DNA, and the V and J calls and clone size come from that table. A total of approximately 150,000 clones appear in this sample, approximately 88% of them only once. Together, the top ten hold roughly 1.8% of the sample.

The sample belongs to a study of T cells in localized non-small cell lung cancer (dated by TCRdb to 2018 to 2021). At the level of the whole study: T cell repertoires of 200 to 250 early-stage NSCLC patients were analyzed, with tumors being compared against uninvolved tumor-adjacent lungs. The cohort consisted of approximately 240 treatment-naive NSCLC patients whose localized lung tumors had been resected. NSCLC patients had a mean age of approximately 66 years, and more than 120 were male and more than 90 female.

On the study overall, not on this receptor specifically: Because the study design was exploratory, TCR variables were selected using unadjusted p-values without false-discovery rate correction. A median of roughly 50 of the top 100 tumor clones turned up in the paired uninvolved adjacent lung, and approximately 30 of those clones also ranked among the top 100 of that same adjacent lung. Longer overall survival was associated with higher T cell density in blood, whereas shorter survival was associated with higher clonality in adjacent lung. Because multi-region tumor sequencing was not done, intratumor heterogeneity could not be ruled out. Uninvolved tumor-adjacent lung showed the highest T cell clonality, higher than tumor, which suggests more focused antigenic responses in the adjacent lung.

The clonotype originates from a female donor over 55 with stage I lung adenocarcinoma. The sequence links TRBV7-2 to TRBJ2-1; the D gene assignment is ambiguous. The sequencing here drew on peripheral blood, taken before any cancer treatment. The CDR3 protein sequence reads: CASSLDFWGSYNEQFF. The bases are TGTGCCAGCAGCTTAGACTTTTGGGGCTCCTACAATGAGCAGTTCTTC. The reference TRBV7-2 and TRBJ2-1 proteins fill in what lies around the CDR3, so the full variable domain reads GAGVSQSPSNKVTEKGKDVELRCDPISGHTALYWYRQSLGQGLEFLIYFQGNSAPDKSGLPSDRFSAERTGGSVSTLTIQRTQQEDSAVYLCASSLDFWGSYNEQFFGPGTRLTVL.